The present TCR beta chain was sequenced within a study of T-cell reconstitution after alpha-beta-depleted transplantation in children. General observations from the study: Several hundred expanded graft clones reportedly were the source of alpha-beta T cells about two months after transplant.

Unique molecular identifiers were used to barcode this TCRbeta library. TCRdb re-called the PCR reads with MiXCR, one entry per CDR3 protein. The sample comprises approximately 32,000 distinct CDR3 sequences, 6% to 8.5% of which are singletons, and 27% rests with the top ten. This clonotype occurred many times. Its antigen remains unknown. The length of the CDR3 is 12 residues. V lost 11 bases, J lost 4 bases, and 6 bases stayed unmatched. The germline gives CDR1 SGHAT, CDR2 FQNNGV. The receptor comes from a child in the first two years of life who had a stem cell transplant for acute myeloid leukemia, so the T cells may come from the graft donor. Sequencing used peripheral blood, obtained 60 days after TCRalphabeta/CD19-depleted stem cell transplant. The chain recombines TRBV11-2 with TRBJ2-7; 9 bases align to TRBD1. The CDR3 nucleotides read TGTGCCGGACAGGGGAGTGGGTACGAGCAGTACTTC. Protein sequence: CAGQGSGYEQYF.